The sequence of this TCR beta chain was determined in a study of CD8+CD57+ T cells in acquired aplastic anemia (dated by TCRdb to between 2018 and 2020). For context, the study as a whole: DNA extracted from sorted CD4+ and CD8+ cells had a mean of approximately 3.3 ug, with a range of about 0.18 to 27.4 ug. CD8+CD57+ expansion was defined as a frequency above the mean frequency observed in healthy subjects.

This clonotype has a handful of counts. The target of this receptor is not known. Base qualities are missing; no much larger clone stands one base away. Study-wide findings and limitations: Around 30 CD8+ CDR3 sequences were shared between patients and controls but appeared highly expressed in patients and within their immunodominant clones. No significant difference in CD8+ Simpson's diversity was found between patients and healthy controls (P=0.060).

From the germline V gene, CDR1 is SNHLY and CDR2 is FYNNEI. V is pared back by 4 bases and J by 10 bases, with 8 bases lying between the germline termini. Including cysteine and phenylalanine, the CDR3 has 12 amino acids. Just the 36-base CDR3 DNA is kept, in frame starting at base 1. Patients chosen for sequencing had shown expansion of CD8+CD57+ cells by flow cytometry. Severe acquired aplastic anemia was diagnosed in all patients according to International Study of Aplastic Anemia and Agranulocytosis and Camitta criteria. At the time blood was sampled, none of the patients had received any therapy. The study deep-sequenced TCR repertoires of sorted CD4+ and CD8+ blood T cells from severe aplastic anemia patients and healthy subjects. In the USA, patient enrollment took place under clinicaltrials.gov protocols 00001620, 01623167, 00001397, 00071045, 00081523 and 00961064. Ficoll-Paque density gradient centrifugation was used to isolate peripheral blood mononuclear cells. Before DNA extraction, CD4+ and CD8+ T cells were sorted with FACS or magnetic beads.

Genomic DNA served as template for TCR beta VDJ combination and CDR3 sequence profiling. An Illumina HiSeq 2000 was the platform used for TCR repertoire sequencing. The paper's processing steps were these. Repertoires were assessed using TRBV/TRBJ rearrangement plots, CDR3 size and DJ length profiles, and Simpson's diversity index. The immunodominant clone was defined as the most abundant DNA sequence in deep sequencing data. CDR3 amino acid sequences were checked for sharing across subjects and were also compared against the VDJdb database and published repertoires. TCRdb itself trimmed the public reads at Q25 with fastp, ran MiXCR and retained productive beta chains. Every entry covers one CDR3 protein and lists the most common genes and DNA from its rows. The authors' filters were not applied to this entry. The sample table lists roughly 200,000 distinct CDR3 sequences, approximately 65% of them with a count of one. Together, the top ten hold roughly 64% of the sample.

Recombination joined TRBV2 with TRBJ1-6, with no confidently assigned D gene. This receptor was identified in a human donor with aplastic anemia. Sequencing was performed on sorted CD4+, CD8+, or CD8+CD57+ T cells (not recorded which) from PBMCs. The nucleotide sequence is TGTGCCAGCAGTGTATCCGAGTCACCCCTCCACTTT. Its amino acids are CASSVSESPLHF.